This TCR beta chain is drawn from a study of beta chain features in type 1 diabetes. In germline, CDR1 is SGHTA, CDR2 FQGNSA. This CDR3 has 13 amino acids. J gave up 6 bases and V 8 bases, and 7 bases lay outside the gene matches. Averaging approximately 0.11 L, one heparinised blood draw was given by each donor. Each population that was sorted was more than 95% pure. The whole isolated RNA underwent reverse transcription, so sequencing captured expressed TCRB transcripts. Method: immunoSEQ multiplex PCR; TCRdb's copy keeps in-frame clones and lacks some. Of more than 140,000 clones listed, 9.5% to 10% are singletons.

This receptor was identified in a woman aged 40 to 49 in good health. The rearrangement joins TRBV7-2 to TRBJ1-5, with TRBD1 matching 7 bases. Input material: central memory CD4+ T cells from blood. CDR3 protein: CASATGAAQPQHF. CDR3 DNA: TGTGCCAGCGCCACAGGGGCGGCTCAGCCCCAGCATTTT.